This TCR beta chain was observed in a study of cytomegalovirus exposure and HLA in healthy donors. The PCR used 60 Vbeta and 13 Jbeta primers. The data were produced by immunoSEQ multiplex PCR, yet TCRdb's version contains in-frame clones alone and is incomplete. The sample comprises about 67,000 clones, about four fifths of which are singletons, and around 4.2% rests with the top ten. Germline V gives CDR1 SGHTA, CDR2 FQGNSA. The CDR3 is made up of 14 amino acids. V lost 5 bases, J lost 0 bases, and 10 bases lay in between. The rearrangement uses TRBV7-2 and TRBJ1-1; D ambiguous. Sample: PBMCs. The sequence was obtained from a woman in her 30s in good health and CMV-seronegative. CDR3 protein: CASSPSRVNTEAFF. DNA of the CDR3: TGTGCCAGCAGCCCGTCACGGGTGAACACTGAAGCTTTCTTT. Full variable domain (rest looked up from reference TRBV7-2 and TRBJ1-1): GAGVSQSPSNKVTEKGKDVELRCDPISGHTALYWYRQSLGQGLEFLIYFQGNSAPDKSGLPSDRFSAERTGGSVSTLTIQRTQQEDSAVYLCASSPSRVNTEAFFGQGTRLTVV.